This entry describes one T cell receptor (beta chain). Its antigen remains unidentified. Germline CDR1 and CDR2: MNHNS and SASEGT. There are 14 residues in the CDR3. V was shortened by 6 bases and J by 3 bases, with 13 bases between the two germline ends. These data originate in a study of monozygotic twins with cystic fibrosis. Study-level background: Libraries were built from around 3 micrograms of fragmented DNA using approximately 16 PCR cycles. Regarding the study as a whole: Unrelated CF individuals shared fewer identical clonotypes than monozygotic CF twins. Co-twins had the most similar V usage for 13 of 16 pairs, J for 8.

The repertoire was sequenced with immunoSEQ multiplex PCR; TCRdb's copy has only in-frame clones and lacks some. The sample has fewer than 20,000 clones; around 97% are singletons. The chain joins TRBV6-1 to TRBJ2-3; the D gene is possibly TRBD1 (6 bases). The material sequenced was blood. The TCR was taken from a woman aged 25-40 years with cystic fibrosis. The CDR3 DNA follows: TGTGCCAGCAGCTCCCCGGGACATACAGATACGCAGTATTTT. It translates to CASSSPGHTDTQYF.